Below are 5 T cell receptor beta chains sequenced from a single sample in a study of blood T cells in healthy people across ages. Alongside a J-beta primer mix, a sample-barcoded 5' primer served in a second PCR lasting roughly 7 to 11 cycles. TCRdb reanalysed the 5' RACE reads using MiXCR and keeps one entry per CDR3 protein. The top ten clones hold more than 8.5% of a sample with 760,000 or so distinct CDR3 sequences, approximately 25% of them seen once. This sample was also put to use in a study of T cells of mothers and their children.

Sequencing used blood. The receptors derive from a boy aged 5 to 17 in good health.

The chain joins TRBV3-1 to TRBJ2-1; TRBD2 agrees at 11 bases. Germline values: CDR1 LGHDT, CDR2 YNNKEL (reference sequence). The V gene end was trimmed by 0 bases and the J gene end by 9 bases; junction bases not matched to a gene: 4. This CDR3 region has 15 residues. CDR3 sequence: CASSQETSGISEQFF. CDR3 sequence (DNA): TGTGCCAGCAGCCAAGAGACTAGCGGGATTTCTGAGCAGTTCTTC.

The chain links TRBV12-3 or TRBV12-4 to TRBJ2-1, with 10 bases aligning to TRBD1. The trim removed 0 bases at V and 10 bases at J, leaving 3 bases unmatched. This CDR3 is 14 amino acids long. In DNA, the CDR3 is TGTGCCAGCAGTTTAGCGGGGACAGGGGTCGAGCAGTTCTTC. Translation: CASSLAGTGVEQFF.

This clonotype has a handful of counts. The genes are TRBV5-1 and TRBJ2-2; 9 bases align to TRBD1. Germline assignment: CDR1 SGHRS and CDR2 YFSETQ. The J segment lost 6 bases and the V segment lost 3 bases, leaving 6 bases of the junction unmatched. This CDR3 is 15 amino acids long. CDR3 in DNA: TGCGCCAGCAGCTCGGGGGGACAGGGATCCGGGGAGCTGTTTTTT. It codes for CASSSGGQGSGELFF.

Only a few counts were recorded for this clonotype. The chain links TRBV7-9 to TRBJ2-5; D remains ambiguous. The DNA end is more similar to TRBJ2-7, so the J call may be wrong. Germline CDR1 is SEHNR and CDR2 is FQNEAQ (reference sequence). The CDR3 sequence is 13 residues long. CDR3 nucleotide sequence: TGTGCCAGCAGCTTGACGGATTGGTACGAGCAGTACTTC. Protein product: CASSLTDWYEQYF.

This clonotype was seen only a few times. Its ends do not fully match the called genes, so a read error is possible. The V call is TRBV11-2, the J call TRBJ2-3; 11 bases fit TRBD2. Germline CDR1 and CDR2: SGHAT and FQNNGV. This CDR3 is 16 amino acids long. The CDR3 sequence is CAGSSRLAGLSDTQYF. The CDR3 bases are TGTGCCGGCAGCTCCCGACTAGCGGGGCTGTCAGATACGCAGTATTTT. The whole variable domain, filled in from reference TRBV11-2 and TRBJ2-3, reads EAGVAQSPRYKIIEKRQSVAFWCNPISGHATLYWYQQILGQGPKLLIQFQNNGVVDDSQLPKDRFSAERLKGVDSTLKIQPAKLEDSAVYLCAGSSRLAGLSDTQYFGPGTRLTVL.